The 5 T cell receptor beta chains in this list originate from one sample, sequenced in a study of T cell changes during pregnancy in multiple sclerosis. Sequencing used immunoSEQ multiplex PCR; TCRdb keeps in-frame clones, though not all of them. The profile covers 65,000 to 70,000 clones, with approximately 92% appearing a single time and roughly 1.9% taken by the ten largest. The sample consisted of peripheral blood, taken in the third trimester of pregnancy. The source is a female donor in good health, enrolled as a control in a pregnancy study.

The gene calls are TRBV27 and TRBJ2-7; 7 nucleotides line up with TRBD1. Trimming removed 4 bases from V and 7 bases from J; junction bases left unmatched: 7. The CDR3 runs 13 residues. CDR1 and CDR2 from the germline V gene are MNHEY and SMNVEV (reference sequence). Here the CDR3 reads CASSSGQPQEQYF. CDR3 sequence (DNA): TGTGCCAGCAGTTCGGGACAGCCCCAGGAGCAGTACTTC.

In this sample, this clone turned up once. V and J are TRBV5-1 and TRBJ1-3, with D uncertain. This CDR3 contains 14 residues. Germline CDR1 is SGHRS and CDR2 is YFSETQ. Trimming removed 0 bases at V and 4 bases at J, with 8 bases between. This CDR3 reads CASSLAVSGNTIYF. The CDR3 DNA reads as TGCGCCAGCAGCTTGGCCGTTTCGGGAAACACCATATATTTT.

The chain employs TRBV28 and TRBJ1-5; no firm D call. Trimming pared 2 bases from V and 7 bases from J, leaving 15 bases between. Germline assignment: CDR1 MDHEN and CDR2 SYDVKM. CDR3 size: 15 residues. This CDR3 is CASSLPSVIRQPQHF. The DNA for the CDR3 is TGTGCCAGCAGTTTACCGTCGGTTATCCGGCAGCCCCAGCATTTT.

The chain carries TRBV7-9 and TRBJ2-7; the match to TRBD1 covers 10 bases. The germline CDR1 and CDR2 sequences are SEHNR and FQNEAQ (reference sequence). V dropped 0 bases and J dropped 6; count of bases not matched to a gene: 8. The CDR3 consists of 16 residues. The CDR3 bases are TGTGCCAGCAGCTTAGCAGGGAGACAGGGGGCATCCGAGCAGTACTTC. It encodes CASSLAGRQGASEQYF.

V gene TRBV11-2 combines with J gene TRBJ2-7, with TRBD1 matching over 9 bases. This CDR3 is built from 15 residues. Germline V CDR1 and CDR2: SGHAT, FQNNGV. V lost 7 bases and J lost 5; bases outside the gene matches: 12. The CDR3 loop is CASNKPGQGLNEQYF. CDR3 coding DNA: TGTGCCAGCAACAAACCGGGACAGGGATTAAACGAGCAGTACTTC.